The 9 T cell receptor beta chains in this list originate from one sample, sequenced in a study of cytomegalovirus exposure and HLA in healthy donors. The data were produced by immunoSEQ multiplex PCR, yet TCRdb's version contains in-frame clones alone and is incomplete. Of under 300,000 clones listed, 90% were seen once; the top ten hold roughly 0.4%. What was sequenced was PBMCs. These receptors originate from a woman between 18 and 29 years old in good health and CMV-seronegative.

V and J are TRBV4-3 and TRBJ1-1; D might be TRBD1 (5 bases). V was cut by 0 bases and J by 3 bases, with 11 bases left in between. CDR1 and CDR2 (germline): LGHNA, YSLEER. This CDR3 contains 15 residues. The DNA for the CDR3 is TGCGCCAGCAGCCAAGACAGGGATGGGTACACTGAAGCTTTCTTT. Protein sequence: CASSQDRDGYTEAFF.

This chain links TRBV10-1 with TRBJ2-5, with 11 bases identical to TRBD1. This CDR3 has 17 amino acids. V trimming: 0 bases; J trimming: 0 bases; junction bases outside the gene matches: 3. Germline V gene sequence: CDR1 WNHNN, CDR2 SYGVQD (reference sequence). CDR3 sequence (DNA): TGCGCCAGCAGTGAGTCCCGGGACAGGGGGTACCAAGAGACCCAGTACTTC. It codes for CASSESRDRGYQETQYF.

The rearrangement uses TRBV4-1 and TRBJ2-5, with 9 positions matching TRBD2. The CDR3 runs to 13 residues. V lost 0 bases, J lost 13 bases, and 6 bases stayed unmatched. The germline V gene encodes CDR1 MGHRA and CDR2 YSYEKL. The CDR3, as DNA: TGCGCCAGCAGCCAAGAGCTAGCGGGGTCTCCGTACTTC. Translation gives CASSQELAGSPYF.

The genes are TRBV30 and TRBJ2-5, with TRBD2 matching 11 bases. V lost 3 bases and J lost 7; bases outside the gene matches: 10. There are 15 residues in the CDR3. CDR1 is GTSNPN, CDR2 SVGIG, per germline (reference sequence). The CDR3 region is CAWSAPGTSGPTQYF. CDR3 bases: TGTGCCTGGAGCGCTCCGGGGACTAGCGGACCGACCCAGTACTTC. Complete variable domain (other parts from reference TRBV30 and TRBJ2-5): SQTIHQWPATLVQPVGSPLSLECTVEGTSNPNLYWYRQAAGRGLQLLFYSVGIGQISSEVPQNLSASRPQDRQFILSSKKLLLSDSGFYLCAWSAPGTSGPTQYFGPGTRLLVL.

This chain connects TRBV6-5 to TRBJ2-1; 9 positions match TRBD2. Per the germline V gene, CDR1 is MNHEY and CDR2 is SVGAGI. After removal of 3 bases from V and 5 bases from J, the junction contained 5 bases not matched to a gene. The CDR3 covers 15 residues. This chain's CDR3 is CASSYEGLANNEQFF. The CDR3 DNA sequence: TGTGCCAGCAGTTATGAGGGACTAGCTAACAATGAGCAGTTCTTC.

The rearrangement joins TRBV29-1 to TRBJ2-7, with D possibly being TRBD1 (5 bases). The CDR3 contains 11 residues. Germline CDR1 is SQVTM and CDR2 is ANQGSEA. The V gene lost 4 bases and the J gene lost 6 bases, with 10 bases spanning the gap. The CDR3: CSVAPGFEQYF. The CDR3 nucleotides are TGCAGCGTTGCACCAGGGTTCGAGCAGTACTTC.

The gene calls are TRBV7-6 and TRBJ1-4, with a tentative D call TRBD1 (5 bases). This CDR3 contains 14 residues. Germline V lookup: CDR1 SGHVS, CDR2 FNYEAQ. V lost 5 bases to trimming and J lost 6 bases, with 13 bases between them. DNA for the CDR3: TGTGCCAGCAGCCCGGGGGGGGGAGATGAAAAACTGTTTTTT. This translates into CASSPGGGDEKLFF.

The chain joins TRBV2 to TRBJ2-3; 7 bases fit TRBD2. Germline V lookup: CDR1 SNHLY, CDR2 FYNNEI. Trimming took 7 bases from V and 2 from J; bases not matched to a gene: 15. The CDR3 extends over 17 amino acids. The CDR3 coding sequence is TGTGCCAGCACTACCAGCGGGGTTTACTCCACCACAGATACGCAGTATTTT. Translation: CASTTSGVYSTTDTQYF.

The chain combines TRBV28 with TRBJ2-5; D is unresolved. The length of the CDR3 is 12 residues. Looked up from germline, CDR1 is MDHEN and CDR2 is SYDVKM. V lost 6 bases and J 5 bases, leaving 10 bases between the germline ends. The CDR3 sequence is CASSILRETQYF. The CDR3 DNA sequence: TGTGCCAGCAGCATCCTCCGGGAGACCCAGTACTTC.